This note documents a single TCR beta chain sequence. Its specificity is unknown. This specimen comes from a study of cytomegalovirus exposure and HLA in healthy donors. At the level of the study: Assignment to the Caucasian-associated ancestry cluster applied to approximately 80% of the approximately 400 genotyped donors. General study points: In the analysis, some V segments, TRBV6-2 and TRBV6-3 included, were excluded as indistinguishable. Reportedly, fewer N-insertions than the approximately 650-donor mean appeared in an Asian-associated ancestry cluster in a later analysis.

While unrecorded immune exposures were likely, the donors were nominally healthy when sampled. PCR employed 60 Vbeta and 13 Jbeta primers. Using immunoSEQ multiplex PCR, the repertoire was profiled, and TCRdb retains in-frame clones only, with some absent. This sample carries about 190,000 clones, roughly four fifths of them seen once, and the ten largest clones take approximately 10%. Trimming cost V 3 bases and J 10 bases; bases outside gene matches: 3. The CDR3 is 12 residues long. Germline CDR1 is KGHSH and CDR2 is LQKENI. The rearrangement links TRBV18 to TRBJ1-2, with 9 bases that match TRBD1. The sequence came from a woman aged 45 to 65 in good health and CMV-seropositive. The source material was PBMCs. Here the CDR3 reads CASSPGQGHYTF. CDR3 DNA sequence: TGTGCCAGCTCACCGGGACAGGGACACTACACCTTC.